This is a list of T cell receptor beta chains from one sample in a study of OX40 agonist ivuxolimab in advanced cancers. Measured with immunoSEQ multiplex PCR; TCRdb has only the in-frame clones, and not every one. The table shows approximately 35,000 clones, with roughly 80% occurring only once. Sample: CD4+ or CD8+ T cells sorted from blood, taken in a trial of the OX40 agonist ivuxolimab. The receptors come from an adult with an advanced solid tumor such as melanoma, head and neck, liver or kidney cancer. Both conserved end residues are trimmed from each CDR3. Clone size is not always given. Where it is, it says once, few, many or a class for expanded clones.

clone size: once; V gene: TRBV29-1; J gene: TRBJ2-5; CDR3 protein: SVLVADQETQY
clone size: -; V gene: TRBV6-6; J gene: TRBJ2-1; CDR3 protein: ASSYPRAGGIEQF
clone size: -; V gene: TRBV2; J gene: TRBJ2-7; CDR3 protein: ASSGQGRLSSYEQY
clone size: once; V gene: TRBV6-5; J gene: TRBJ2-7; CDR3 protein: ASSFTQGYYEQY
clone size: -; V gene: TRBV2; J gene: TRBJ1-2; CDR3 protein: ASRGQALSANYGYT
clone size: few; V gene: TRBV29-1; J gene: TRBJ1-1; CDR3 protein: SVVPLEAF
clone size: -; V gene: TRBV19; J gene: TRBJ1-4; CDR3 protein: ASSIPRDHEKLF
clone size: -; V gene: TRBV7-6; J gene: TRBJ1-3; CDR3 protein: ASRTDWSSGNTIY
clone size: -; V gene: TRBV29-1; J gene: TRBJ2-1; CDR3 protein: SVVIGQNEQF
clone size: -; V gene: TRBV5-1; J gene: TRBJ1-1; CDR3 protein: ASSSKRNTEAF
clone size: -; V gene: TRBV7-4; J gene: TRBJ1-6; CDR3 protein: ASSLARGQGPIPYNSPLH
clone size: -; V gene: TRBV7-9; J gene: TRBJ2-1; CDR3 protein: ASSLASGAYNEQF
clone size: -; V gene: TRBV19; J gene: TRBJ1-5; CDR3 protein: ASSISSNQPQH
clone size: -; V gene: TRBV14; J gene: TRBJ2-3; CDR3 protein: ASSQAASTDTQY
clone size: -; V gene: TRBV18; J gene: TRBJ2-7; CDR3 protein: ASSPGQGLVEQY
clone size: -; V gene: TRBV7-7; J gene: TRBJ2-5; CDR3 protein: ASSLPGQVQTQY
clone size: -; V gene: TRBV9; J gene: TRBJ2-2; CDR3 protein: ASSGGTSGGARVDTGELF
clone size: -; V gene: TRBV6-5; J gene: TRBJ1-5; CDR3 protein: ASSYSISQPQH
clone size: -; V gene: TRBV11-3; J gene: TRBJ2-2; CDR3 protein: ASSLTANTGELF
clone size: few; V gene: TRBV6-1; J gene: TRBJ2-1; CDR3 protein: ASSVGTVIYEQF